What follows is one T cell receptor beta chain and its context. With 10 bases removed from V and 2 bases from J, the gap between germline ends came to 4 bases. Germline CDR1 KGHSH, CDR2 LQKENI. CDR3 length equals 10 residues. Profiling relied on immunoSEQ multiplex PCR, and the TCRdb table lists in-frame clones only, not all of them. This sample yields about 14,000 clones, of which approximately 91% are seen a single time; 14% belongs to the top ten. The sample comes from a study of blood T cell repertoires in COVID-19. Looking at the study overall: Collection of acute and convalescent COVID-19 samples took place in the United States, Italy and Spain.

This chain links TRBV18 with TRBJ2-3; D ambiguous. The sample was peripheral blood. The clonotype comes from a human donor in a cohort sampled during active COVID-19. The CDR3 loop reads CATVTDTQYF. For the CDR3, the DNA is TGTGCCACCGTCACAGATACGCAGTATTTT. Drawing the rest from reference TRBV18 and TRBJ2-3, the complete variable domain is NAGVMQNPRHLVRRRGQEARLRCSPMKGHSHVYWYRQLPEEGLKFMVYLQKENIIDESGMPKERFSAEFPKEGPSILRIQQVVRGDSAAYFCATVTDTQYFGPGTRLTVL.